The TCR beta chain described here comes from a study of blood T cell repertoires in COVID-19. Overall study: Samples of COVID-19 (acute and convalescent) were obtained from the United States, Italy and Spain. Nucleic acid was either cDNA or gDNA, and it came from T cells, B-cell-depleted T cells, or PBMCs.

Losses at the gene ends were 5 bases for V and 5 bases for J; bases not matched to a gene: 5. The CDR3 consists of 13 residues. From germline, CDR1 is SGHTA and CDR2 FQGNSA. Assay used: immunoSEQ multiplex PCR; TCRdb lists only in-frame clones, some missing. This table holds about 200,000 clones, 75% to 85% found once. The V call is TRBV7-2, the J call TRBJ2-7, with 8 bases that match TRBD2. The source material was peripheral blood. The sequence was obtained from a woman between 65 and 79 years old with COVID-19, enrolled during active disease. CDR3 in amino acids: CASSGQRENEQYF. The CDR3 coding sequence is TGTGCCAGCAGCGGGCAGCGGGAGAACGAGCAGTACTTC.